A single sample is the source of the 22 T cell receptor beta chains below, sequenced in a study of shared clonotypes between healthy human individuals. Data came from immunoSEQ multiplex PCR; TCRdb stores just in-frame clones and leaves some out. The top ten hold roughly 0.13% of the sample, which has roughly 2.4 million clones, more than 90% seen once. Material: naive CD4+ T cells sorted from blood. Subset of the sample: CD45RA+ positively selected. Receptors originate from a man between 18 and 29 years old in good health.

This chain links TRBV5-5 with TRBJ2-2; D is possibly TRBD1 (6 bases). Trimming stripped 4 bases from V and 0 bases from J, with 13 bases between. Germline CDR1 and CDR2: SGHKS and YYEKEE (reference sequence). There are 16 residues in the CDR3. The DNA of the CDR3 is TGTGCCAGCAGCCGGAACAGGGCCCCGAACACCGGGGAGCTGTTTTTT. It codes for CASSRNRAPNTGELFF.

The CDR3 protein is CASRRGQNPYNSPLHF. The CDR3, as DNA: TGTGCCAGCAGGAGGGGACAGAACCCCTATAATTCACCCCTCCACTTT. The rearrangement uses TRBV27 and TRBJ1-6, with 7 nucleotides matching TRBD1. V gave up 6 bases and J gave up 2 bases; unmatched junction bases: 7. Germline CDR1 reads MNHEY; CDR2 reads SMNVEV (reference sequence). This CDR3 region has 16 residues.

The V gene is TRBV7-9, the J gene TRBJ2-7; TRBD1 is a possible D gene (6 bases). The CDR3 length is 13 residues. V was cut by 10 bases and J by 2 bases, with 15 bases left in between. Germline-derived CDR1 and CDR2 are SEHNR and FQNEAQ (reference sequence). CDR3 nucleotide sequence: TGTGCCATCTCACAGGGTCCCCCCTACGAGCAGTACTTC. Translation: CAISQGPPYEQYF.

V usage is TRBV6-5 and J usage is TRBJ2-6; possibly TRBD1 for D (6 bases). This CDR3 is built from 15 residues. Germline V lookup: CDR1 MNHEY, CDR2 SVGAGI. The V end was cut by 6 bases, the J end by 0 bases, with 9 bases between. CDR3 sequence (DNA): TGTGCCAGCAGCTGGGGGCCCTCTGGGGCCAACGTCCTGACTTTC. Translating it yields CASSWGPSGANVLTF.

This clone appeared a single time. The gene calls are TRBV7-3 and TRBJ2-3, with 9 bases lining up with TRBD1. The CDR3 length is 15 residues. The germline V gene has CDR1 SGHTA and CDR2 FQGTGA. The V and J ends lost 4 bases and 1 base, in that order; junction bases with no gene match: 3. The CDR3 here is CASSSTGGGTDTQYF. Here the CDR3 DNA reads TGTGCCAGCAGCTCGACAGGGGGTGGCACAGATACGCAGTATTTT.

The chain is built from TRBV10-3 and TRBJ2-7; D remains ambiguous. The CDR3 is 12 amino acids. CDR1 is ENHRY, CDR2 SYGVKD, per germline. V lost 9 bases and J 2 bases, leaving 11 bases between the germline ends. CDR3 nucleotide sequence: TGTGCCATTGGAGATCCTACCTACGAGCAGTACTTC. Amino acids: CAIGDPTYEQYF.

The rearrangement joins TRBV2 to TRBJ2-2; 10 bases are a match to TRBD2. The CDR3 consists of 18 residues. Trimming removed 2 bases from V and 0 bases from J; junction bases left unmatched: 6. Per germline, CDR1 SNHLY and CDR2 FYNNEI. The CDR3 bases are TGTGCCAGCAGTGAACTAGCGGGGGCTTTTTCGAACACCGGGGAGCTGTTTTTT. This gives the protein CASSELAGAFSNTGELFF. Based on the CDR3 plus reference TRBV2 and TRBJ2-2, the full variable domain is EPEVTQTPSHQVTQMGQEVILRCVPISNHLYFYWYRQILGQKVEFLVSFYNNEISEKSEIFDDQFSVERPDGSNFTLKIRSTKLEDSAMYFCASSELAGAFSNTGELFFGEGSRLTVL.

V usage is TRBV5-1 and J usage is TRBJ2-2, with 8 bases lining up with TRBD1. V shed 2 bases and J 0 bases; nucleotides not matched to a gene: 9. Germline V gene sequence: CDR1 SGHRS, CDR2 YFSETQ. This CDR3 has 18 amino acids. The CDR3 DNA reads TGCGCCAGCAGCTTTCGGTCTACAGGGGGAGCGAACACCGGGGAGCTGTTTTTT. It codes for CASSFRSTGGANTGELFF.

A single count supports this clone. The gene calls are TRBV28 and TRBJ2-1; D is possibly TRBD2 (6 bases). Germline values: CDR1 MDHEN, CDR2 SYDVKM. The V and J ends lost 7 bases and 0 bases respectively, with 10 bases between them. The CDR3 totals 14 residues. The CDR3 sequence is CASTQGGSYNEQFF. The CDR3 DNA is TGTGCCAGCACCCAGGGAGGCTCCTACAATGAGCAGTTCTTC.

This chain links TRBV7-2 with TRBJ2-3; TRBD1 aligns across 11 bases. Germline-derived CDR1 and CDR2 are SGHTA and FQGNSA. This CDR3 contains 18 residues. Trimming at V came to 5 bases and at J to 5 bases, leaving 15 bases not matched to a gene. The CDR3, as DNA: TGTGCCAGCAGCAGCAGCCAAGGGACAGGGGGATCGGGAGATACGCAGTATTTT. As protein: CASSSSQGTGGSGDTQYF.

This clone has only a few counts. V usage is TRBV28 and J usage is TRBJ1-1, with D unclear. This CDR3 has 11 residues. V lost 7 bases and J lost 1, with 4 bases in between. Germline CDR1 MDHEN, CDR2 SYDVKM. The CDR3: CASIRNTEAFF. The CDR3 DNA follows: TGTGCCAGCATCAGGAACACTGAAGCTTTCTTT.

The CDR3 nucleotides read TGCGCCAGCAGCTTGTTCCCAGGGGGCGACTACGAGCAGTACTTC. Translating gives CASSLFPGGDYEQYF. The genes are TRBV5-1 and TRBJ2-7; 8 nucleotides agree with TRBD1. The germline V gene encodes CDR1 SGHRS and CDR2 YFSETQ. Trimming cost V 1 base and J 3 bases; bases outside gene matches: 6. This CDR3 has 15 amino acids.

Here the CDR3 reads CASSRIGGGSYEQYF. As DNA, the CDR3 is TGTGCCAGCAGCAGAATAGGGGGGGGCTCCTACGAGCAGTACTTC. V is TRBV7-2 and J is TRBJ2-7, with D perhaps matching TRBD2 (7 bases). Germline V CDR1 and CDR2: SGHTA, FQGNSA. The V end was cut by 5 bases, the J end by 0 bases, with 14 bases between. This CDR3 comprises 15 residues.

A single count supports this clone. The rearrangement links TRBV5-1 to TRBJ1-3, with D possibly matching TRBD1 (6 bases). Germline CDR1 SGHRS, CDR2 YFSETQ. The CDR3 contains 14 residues. V lost 6 bases and J 4 bases, leaving 14 bases between the germline ends. This chain's CDR3 is CASTTGTLGNTIYF. Here the CDR3 DNA reads TGCGCCAGCACCACGGGGACACTAGGAAACACCATATATTTT.

On this clone: This CDR3 is also generated by other DNA sequences in the sample. The gene calls are TRBV5-1 and TRBJ1-1, with D maybe TRBD1 (5 bases). Germline V gives CDR1 SGHRS, CDR2 YFSETQ. V lost 0 bases and J 4 bases, leaving 7 bases between the germline ends. The CDR3 sequence is 13 residues long. CDR3 sequence (DNA): TGCGCCAGCAGCTTGGGGGGGTCCACTGAAGCTTTCTTT. Translation: CASSLGGSTEAFF.

The chain joins TRBV7-8 to TRBJ2-7, with D uncertain. The V end was cut by 5 bases, the J end by 3 bases, with 8 bases between. This CDR3 comprises 12 residues. Germline lookup yields CDR1 SGHVS and CDR2 FQNEAQ. CDR3: CASSPGGYEQYF. The CDR3 DNA follows: TGTGCCAGCAGCCCCGGCGGCTACGAGCAGTACTTC.

The V and J genes are TRBV7-9 and TRBJ1-6; D call uncertain. V lost 3 bases and J lost 7, with 7 bases in between. CDR3 length equals 13 residues. The germline gives CDR1 SEHNR, CDR2 FQNEAQ (reference sequence). CDR3: CASSFGGNSPLHF. The CDR3 DNA is TGTGCCAGCAGCTTTGGCGGGAATTCACCCCTCCACTTT.

V gene TRBV9 combines with J gene TRBJ2-3; 7 bases match TRBD2. The germline CDR1 and CDR2 sequences are SGDLS and YYNGEE. The CDR3 is 16 residues long. V lost 2 bases and J lost 0; bases outside the gene matches: 6. CDR3 nucleotides: TGTGCCAGCAGCGTGCTGAGCGGGGAGAGCACAGATACGCAGTATTTT. Encoded protein: CASSVLSGESTDTQYF.

The J gene is TRBJ2-3, the V gene TRBV11-2; perhaps TRBD1 as D (6 bases). V dropped 3 bases and J dropped 5 bases, with 15 bases sitting between them. Germline V CDR1 and CDR2: SGHAT, FQNNGV. The CDR3 consists of 15 residues. The CDR3 DNA reads TGTGCCAGCAGCTTGGGGACAAAATCCGGAGATACGCAGTATTTT. Protein product: CASSLGTKSGDTQYF.

The chain uses TRBV28 and TRBJ2-7; TRBD2 agrees at 13 bases. CDR3 length equals 16 residues. With 9 bases clipped from V and 1 base from J, the junction kept 9 bases outside the gene matches. The germline gives CDR1 MDHEN, CDR2 SYDVKM. This CDR3 reads CASPPRLAGGSYEQYF. DNA of the CDR3: TGTGCCAGTCCCCCTCGACTAGCGGGGGGATCCTACGAGCAGTACTTC.

For this clone: At one end the junction does not follow the germline gene, possibly because of a read error. V usage is TRBV7-7 and J usage is TRBJ2-2; TRBD1 or TRBD2 may be the D gene (7 bases each). The CDR3 covers 15 residues. Per germline, CDR1 SSHAT and CDR2 FNYEAQ (reference sequence). The CDR3 nucleotides read TGTGCTAGCAGCGGAGACAGGGAGGGTTCCGGGGAGCTGTTTTTT. Translation: CASSGDREGSGELFF.

The rearrangement links TRBV2 to TRBJ2-5; TRBD2 aligns across 11 bases. The CDR3 runs 16 residues. V was pared by 2 bases and J by 2 bases, with 4 bases of the junction left unmatched. CDR1 SNHLY and CDR2 FYNNEI come from the germline V gene. This chain's CDR3 is CASSEILAGGQETQYF. The CDR3 nucleotides are TGTGCCAGCAGTGAAATTCTAGCGGGGGGTCAAGAGACCCAGTACTTC.